This TCR beta chain is drawn from a study of shared clonotypes between healthy human individuals. Study findings and constraints: The sole specimen, blood, was sampled, and tissue repertoires likely differ. Unshared clonotypes carried lower generation probabilities than those common to all four donors. Among the subsets, naive ones generally showed larger estimated richness than memory ones. The low donor count limited represented genetic and exposure-history diversity.

Concerning this clone: Its antigen is currently unknown.

This CDR3 is built from 14 residues. Trimming cost V 2 bases and J 6 bases; bases outside gene matches: 5. Germline lookup yields CDR1 SGDLS and CDR2 YYNGEE. Produced via immunoSEQ multiplex PCR; TCRdb's table is partial and in-frame only. The repertoire consists of about 2.4 million clones, with 93% occurring once and the leading ten covering about 0.38%. The clonotype originates from a man aged 18 to 30 in good health. Some clones in this sample may be carry-over from other donors' samples. The V and J genes are TRBV9 and TRBJ2-1, with 7 bases aligning to TRBD1. Sequencing was done on a sample of naive CD4+ T cells from PBMCs. Subset described: CD45RA+ positively selected. The CDR3 loop is CASSVGGQPNEQFF. The CDR3 DNA follows: TGTGCCAGCAGCGTTGGGGGACAGCCCAATGAGCAGTTCTTC.